This TCR beta chain comes out of a study of T cells in Graves' hyperthyroidism and ophthalmopathy. Study-wide results and limits: Ophthalmopathy was predicted by the model a median of 6.5 months ahead of onset. Blood also showed most of the thyroid clonotypes that were expanded above 0.001.

Amplification targeted TCR beta CDR3 regions from RNA transcripts. During a first-round RT-PCR of the TCR CDR3, the HTBI primer set was used. TCRdb fed the multiplex PCR reads into MiXCR, producing one record per CDR3 protein. The repertoire holds hundreds of thousands of distinct CDR3 sequences, with around 45% as singletons. Graves' hyperthyroidism was deemed stable given no ophthalmopathy progression within 18 months. Exclusions: uncontrolled infection, other autoimmune disease, pregnancy, lactation. Germline-derived CDR1 and CDR2 are LGHNT and FRNRAP. V gave up 2 bases and J gave up 4 bases, with 5 bases separating them. CDR3 length: 12 residues. About this clonotype itself: The antigen is not known.

The sequencing input was peripheral blood or thyroid tissue (not recorded which). The gene calls are TRBV12-5 and TRBJ2-5; D not resolved. The clonotype was recovered from a woman in her late teens or twenties with Graves' hyperthyroidism. The CDR3 region has the DNA TGTGCTAGTGGTTTGTATGGAGAGACCCAGTACTTC. It specifies CASGLYGETQYF.